This entry lists 6 T cell receptor beta chains sequenced from one sample in a study of Ad26.COV2.S vaccination and SARS-CoV-2 variants. This sample's treatment: roughly 18 received Ad26.COV2.S at low or high dose, single or two shots; about 5 received placebo; per-sample allocation not given. Sampling occurred on day 63 after the first vaccine or placebo injection. The repertoire was sequenced with immunoSEQ multiplex PCR; TCRdb's copy has only in-frame clones and lacks some. The sample shows around 320,000 clones, more than 70% of them seen only once. Sequences were derived from peripheral blood, sampled in a trial of Ad26.COV2.S vaccine versus placebo. These receptors were collected from a person aged 18-60 years who received the Ad26.COV2.S COVID-19 vaccine or a placebo.

The rearrangement uses TRBV7-9 and TRBJ1-2; TRBD1 aligns across 7 bases. The CDR3 has 18 amino acids. Germline V CDR1 and CDR2: SEHNR, FQNEAQ (reference sequence). V lost 5 bases, J lost 4 bases, and 19 bases stayed unmatched. The CDR3 region has the DNA TGTGCCAGCAGCCTCAGCCGAATCCGGGACAGCGAAAGCTATGGCTACACCTTC. Its protein is CASSLSRIRDSESYGYTF. The whole variable domain, filled in from reference TRBV7-9 and TRBJ1-2, reads DTGVSQNPRHKITKRGQNVTFRCDPISEHNRLYWYRQTLGQGPEFLTYFQNEAQLEKSRLLSDRFSAERPKGSFSTLEIQRTEQGDSAMYLCASSLSRIRDSESYGYTFGSGTRLTVV.

This chain uses TRBV5-1 with TRBJ1-4, with D unclear. V lost 0 bases and J 5 bases, leaving 14 bases between the germline ends. The CDR3 covers 16 residues. Germline assignment: CDR1 SGHRS and CDR2 YFSETQ. This CDR3 reads CASSLDPGRLNEKLFF. The CDR3 DNA reads as TGCGCCAGCAGCTTGGACCCCGGTCGGCTCAATGAAAAACTGTTTTTT.

This rearrangement joins TRBV6-2 or TRBV6-3 to TRBJ2-3, with TRBD1 matching 8 bases. CDR1 and CDR2 from the germline V gene are MNHEY and SVGEGT. The CDR3 totals 14 residues. The V and J ends lost 6 bases and 6 bases, in that order; junction bases with no gene match: 8. In DNA, the CDR3 is TGTGCCAGCAGCCACCGGGACAGGCTGGATACGCAGTATTTT. Amino acids: CASSHRDRLDTQYF.

The V call is TRBV19, the J call TRBJ2-4; D perhaps matches TRBD2 (6 bases). The germline gives CDR1 LNHDA, CDR2 SQIVND (reference sequence). The CDR3 totals 15 residues. V was shortened by 4 bases and J by 0 bases, with 10 bases between the two germline ends. The CDR3 region is CASSTGDLAKNIQYF. Written as DNA, the CDR3 is TGTGCCAGTAGTACGGGGGATCTAGCCAAAAACATTCAGTACTTC.

This chain links TRBV15 with TRBJ2-7; TRBD2 is a possible D gene (6 bases). Germline V gives CDR1 LNHNV, CDR2 YYDKDF (reference sequence). This CDR3 region has 14 residues. The ends were cut back, 0 bases at V and 2 bases at J, with 8 bases in the middle. In nucleotides, the CDR3 is TGTGCCACCAGCAGAGATGCGGGGACCTACGAGCAGTACTTC. Amino acid sequence: CATSRDAGTYEQYF.

This chain links TRBV7-9 with TRBJ1-1; D not certain. The length of the CDR3 is 15 residues. Trimming left V 1 base short and J 4 bases short, with 13 bases between. CDR1 SEHNR and CDR2 FQNEAQ come from the germline V gene (reference sequence). CDR3 loop: CASSLGPGSATEAFF. The CDR3 DNA reads TGTGCCAGCAGCTTAGGACCCGGGTCAGCCACTGAAGCTTTCTTT.